There are many counts of the clone carrying this T cell receptor beta chain. The data derive from a study of blood T cell repertoires in COVID-19. The overall study: There were acute and convalescent COVID-19 samples, and they came from the United States, Italy and Spain. From T cells, B-cell-depleted T cells, or PBMCs came the material, which was cDNA or gDNA.

Sequenced by immunoSEQ multiplex PCR; TCRdb stores in-frame clones only, minus some. Of fewer than 300,000 clones in the sample, less than 85% were seen once. All recovered Cohort 3 donors got two negative PCRs, got clearance, or saw symptom resolution. The sample consisted of PBMCs or T cells enriched from blood (not recorded which). This clonotype was obtained from a woman in her forties or fifties who had recovered from COVID-19.

DNA of the CDR3: TGTGCCAGCAGTTCCCCGACAGGGGGAAGATATGGCTACACCTTC. Protein product: CASSSPTGGRYGYTF. The chain uses TRBV28 and TRBJ1-2; 9 bases line up with TRBD1. CDR1 and CDR2 (germline): MDHEN, SYDVKM. The ends lost 4 bases at V and 5 bases at J; junction bases unmatched: 8. The CDR3 contains 15 residues.